This T cell receptor beta chain appears in the sequencing data of a study of HIV-infected patients and healthy controls. cDNA was made from around 0.45 ug RNA using alpha and beta constant primers. Separate chain-specific third strand synthesis with multiplexing indices produced the alpha and beta libraries. One entry per CDR3 protein, called by TCRdb with MiXCR from the 5' RACE reads. The table has about 10,000 distinct CDR3 sequences, around 9.3% seen once. The repertoire came from unfractionated whole blood and reflected all unsorted peripheral T cells. Many counts were recorded for this clonotype. Germline V CDR1 and CDR2: SEHNR, FQNEAQ (reference sequence). The V end was cut by 2 bases, the J end by 4 bases, with 14 bases between. The CDR3 extends over 16 amino acids.

The sequence derives from an adult with HIV infection. This specimen was blood, taken before antiretroviral therapy. The rearrangement links TRBV7-9 to TRBJ2-2; D possibly matches TRBD1 or TRBD2 (5 bases each). CDR3 sequence reads: CASSLPGPAPTGELFF. The CDR3 region has the DNA TGTGCCAGCAGCTTACCGGGACCGGCGCCCACCGGGGAGCTGTTTTTT.